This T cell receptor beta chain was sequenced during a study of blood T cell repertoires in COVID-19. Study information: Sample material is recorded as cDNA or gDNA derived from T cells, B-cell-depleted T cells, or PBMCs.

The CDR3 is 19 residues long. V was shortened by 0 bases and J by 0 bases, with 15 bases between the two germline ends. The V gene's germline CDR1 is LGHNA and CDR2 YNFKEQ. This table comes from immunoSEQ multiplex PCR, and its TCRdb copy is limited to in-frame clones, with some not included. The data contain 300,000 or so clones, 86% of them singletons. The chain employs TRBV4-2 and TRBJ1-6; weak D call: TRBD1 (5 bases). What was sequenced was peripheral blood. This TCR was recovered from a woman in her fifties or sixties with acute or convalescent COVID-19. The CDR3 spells CASSQDMPGPSSYNSPLHF. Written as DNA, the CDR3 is TGTGCCAGCAGCCAAGATATGCCAGGGCCGAGCTCCTATAATTCACCCCTCCACTTT.